The 13 T cell receptor beta chains reported below all come from one sample, sequenced in a study of blood T cell repertoires in COVID-19. Repertoires were generated with immunoSEQ multiplex PCR, while TCRdb's copy carries only in-frame clones and drops some. The repertoire has about 59,000 clones, roughly 80% of them found once; the top ten carry approximately 15%. Sequencing was performed on peripheral blood. The receptors were sampled from a woman in her 70s with acute or convalescent COVID-19.

The rearrangement uses TRBV19 and TRBJ2-5; D remains unclear. CDR1 and CDR2 from the germline V gene are LNHDA and SQIVND (reference sequence). The CDR3 is 15 amino acids. V was cut by 3 bases and J by 5 bases, with 16 bases left in between. The CDR3 spells CASSIFGYSRETQYF. The DNA for the CDR3 is TGTGCCAGTAGTATTTTTGGCTATTCGCGGGAGACCCAGTACTTC. Variable domain in full (rest from reference TRBV19 and TRBJ2-5): DGGITQSPKYLFRKEGQNVTLSCEQNLNHDAMYWYRQDPGQGLRLIYYSQIVNDFQKGDIAEGYSVSREKKESFPLTVTSAQKNPTAFYLCASSIFGYSRETQYFGPGTRLLVL.

The chain is built from TRBV20-1 and TRBJ1-6; perhaps TRBD1 as D (6 bases). The CDR3 length is 13 residues. Trimming took off 3 bases at V and 8 bases at J, with 11 bases between the two ends. Germline assignment: CDR1 DFQATT and CDR2 SNEGSKA (reference sequence). The CDR3 loop is CSASQGFDSPLHF. CDR3 nucleotides: TGCAGTGCTAGTCAGGGGTTCGATTCACCCCTCCACTTT.

The V gene is TRBV7-8, the J gene TRBJ1-2; D is ambiguous. V lost 5 bases, J lost 8 bases, and 21 bases lay in between. CDR3 length: 15 residues. CDR1 is SGHVS and CDR2 is FQNEAQ in the germline V gene. The chain's CDR3 is CASSPRFGAAGGYTF. The CDR3 DNA reads TGTGCCAGCAGCCCCCGGTTCGGAGCCGCGGGGGGCTACACCTTC. Filled out from reference TRBV7-8 and TRBJ1-2, the complete variable domain reads GAGVSQSPRYKVAKRGQDVALRCDPISGHVSLFWYQQALGQGPEFLTYFQNEAQLDKSGLPSDRFFAERPEGSVSTLKIQRTQQEDSAVYLCASSPRFGAAGGYTFGSGTRLTVV.

This clone was picked up one time. The chain employs TRBV3-1 (or the pseudogene TRBV3-2) and TRBJ2-2; no reliable D call. Trimming pared 1 base from V and 1 base from J, leaving 7 bases between. This CDR3 comprises 15 residues. Germline loops: CDR1 LGHDT, CDR2 YNNKEL (reference sequence). The CDR3 region has the DNA TGTGCCAGCAGCCAAGCACGGGTGAACACCGGGGAGCTGTTTTTT. Translated: CASSQARVNTGELFF.

V usage is TRBV15 and J usage is TRBJ2-1; TRBD2 matches at 10 bases. The germline gives CDR1 LNHNV, CDR2 YYDKDF (reference sequence). The V gene end was trimmed by 0 bases and the J gene end by 10 bases; junction bases not matched to a gene: 12. This CDR3 has 17 amino acids. CDR3 protein: CATSRDLKRGGPGEQFF. The CDR3 DNA reads TGTGCCACCAGCAGAGATCTAAAGCGGGGGGGCCCTGGCGAGCAGTTCTTC.

This clone was seen once. J is TRBJ1-2 and V is TRBV19, with TRBD1 identical over 10 bases. Germline V CDR1 and CDR2: LNHDA, SQIVND (reference sequence). The CDR3 has 14 amino acids. V lost 6 bases and J lost 7; bases outside the gene matches: 8. The CDR3 here is CASSPDRGQVGYTF. DNA of the CDR3: TGTGCCAGTAGCCCAGACAGGGGGCAAGTTGGCTACACCTTC.

This clone was seen a handful of times. This sequence joins TRBV29-1 and TRBJ1-6; weak D call: TRBD1 (5 bases). CDR3 size: 13 residues. Germline V gives CDR1 SQVTM, CDR2 ANQGSEA. The V end lost 4 bases, the J end lost 8 bases, and 12 bases lay between the germline ends. The CDR3 region is CSVARGSDSPLHF. CDR3 sequence (DNA): TGCAGCGTTGCTAGGGGATCAGATTCACCCCTCCACTTT.

The chain uses TRBV15 and TRBJ2-7; D not resolved. CDR1 and CDR2 (germline): LNHNV, YYDKDF (reference sequence). Trimming removed 0 bases at V and 0 bases at J, with 3 bases between. The CDR3 totals 13 residues. The CDR3 bases are TGTGCCACCAGCAGAGAGAGCTCCTACGAGCAGTACGTC. As protein: CATSRESSYEQYV.

This chain joins TRBV19 and TRBJ1-2; unclear D gene. V shed 5 bases and J shed 8 bases, with 15 bases lying between them. The CDR3 totals 13 residues. From germline, CDR1 is LNHDA and CDR2 SQIVND (reference sequence). In nucleotides, the CDR3 is TGTGCCAGTAGTGAGAGGGCCTCCCGGGGCTACACCTTC. Translating gives CASSERASRGYTF.

This clone was counted between two and nine times. This rearrangement joins TRBV11-2 to TRBJ1-2; perhaps TRBD1 as D (6 bases). Per germline, CDR1 SGHAT and CDR2 FQNNGV. The CDR3 is made up of 16 amino acids. The V end was cut by 8 bases, the J end by 5 bases, with 24 bases between. The CDR3 protein is CASGPLARTVLYGYTF. The CDR3 coding sequence is TGTGCCAGCGGCCCTCTAGCAAGGACAGTCCTTTATGGCTACACCTTC.

J is TRBJ1-3 and V is TRBV14; TRBD1 might be the D (6 bases). The CDR3 extends over 13 amino acids. V lost 3 bases, J lost 4 bases, and 7 bases lay in between. In germline, CDR1 is SGHDN, CDR2 FVKESK. In DNA, the CDR3 is TGTGCCAGCAGCCAGCAGGGGGGAAACACCATATATTTT. Its protein is CASSQQGGNTIYF.

The chain couples TRBV19 to TRBJ1-1, with 7 bases matching TRBD1. Per the germline V gene, CDR1 is LNHDA and CDR2 is SQIVND (reference sequence). V lost 5 bases and J lost 3; bases outside the gene matches: 15. This CDR3 is built from 17 residues. The CDR3 sequence: CASSFNRGSWVHTEAFF. The CDR3 bases are TGTGCCAGTAGTTTCAACAGGGGATCCTGGGTGCACACTGAAGCTTTCTTT.

This chain links TRBV5-1 with TRBJ1-2; 9 nucleotides align to TRBD1. This CDR3 is built from 16 residues. Germline values: CDR1 SGHRS, CDR2 YFSETQ. The V gene end was trimmed by 4 bases and the J gene end by 5 bases; junction bases not matched to a gene: 12. As DNA, the CDR3 is TGCGCCAGCAGCGACTACTTCGGGACAGGGAAATATGGCTACACCTTC. Protein sequence: CASSDYFGTGKYGYTF.